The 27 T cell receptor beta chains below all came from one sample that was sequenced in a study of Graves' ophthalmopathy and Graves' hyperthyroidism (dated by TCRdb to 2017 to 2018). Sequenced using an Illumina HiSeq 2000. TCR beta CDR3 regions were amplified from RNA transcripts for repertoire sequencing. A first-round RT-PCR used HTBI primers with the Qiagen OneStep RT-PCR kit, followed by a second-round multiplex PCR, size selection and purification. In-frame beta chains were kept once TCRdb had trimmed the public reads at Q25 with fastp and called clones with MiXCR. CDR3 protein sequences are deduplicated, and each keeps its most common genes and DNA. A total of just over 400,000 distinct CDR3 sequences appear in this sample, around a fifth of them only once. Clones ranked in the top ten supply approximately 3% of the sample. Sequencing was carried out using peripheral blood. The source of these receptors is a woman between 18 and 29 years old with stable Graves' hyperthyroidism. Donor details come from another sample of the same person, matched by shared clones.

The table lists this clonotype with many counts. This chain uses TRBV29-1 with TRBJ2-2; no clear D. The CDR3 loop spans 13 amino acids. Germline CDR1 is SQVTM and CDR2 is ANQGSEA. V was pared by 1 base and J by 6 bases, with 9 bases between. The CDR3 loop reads CSVEVGSAGELFF. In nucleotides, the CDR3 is TGCAGCGTTGAAGTTGGCAGTGCCGGGGAGCTGTTTTTT.

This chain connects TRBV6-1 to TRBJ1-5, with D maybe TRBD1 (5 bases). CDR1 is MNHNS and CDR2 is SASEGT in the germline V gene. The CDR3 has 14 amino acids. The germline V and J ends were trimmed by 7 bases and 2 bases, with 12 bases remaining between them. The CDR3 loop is CASKRGVGNQPQHF. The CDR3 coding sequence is TGTGCCAGCAAGCGGGGGGTCGGCAATCAGCCCCAGCATTTT.

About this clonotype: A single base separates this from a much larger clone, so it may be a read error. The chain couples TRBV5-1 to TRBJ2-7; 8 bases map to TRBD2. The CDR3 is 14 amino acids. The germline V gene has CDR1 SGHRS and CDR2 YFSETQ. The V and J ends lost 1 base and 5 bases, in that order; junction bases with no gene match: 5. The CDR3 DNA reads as TGCGCCAGCAGCTTGACCGGGAGGGCCAACGAGCAGTACGTC. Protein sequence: CASSLTGRANEQYV.

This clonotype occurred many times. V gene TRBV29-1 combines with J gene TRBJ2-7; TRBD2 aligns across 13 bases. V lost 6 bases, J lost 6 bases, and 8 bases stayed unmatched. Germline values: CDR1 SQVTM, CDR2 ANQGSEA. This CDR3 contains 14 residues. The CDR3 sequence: CSVRWTSGRGEQYF. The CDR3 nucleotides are TGCAGCGTGCGATGGACTAGCGGGAGAGGCGAGCAGTACTTC.

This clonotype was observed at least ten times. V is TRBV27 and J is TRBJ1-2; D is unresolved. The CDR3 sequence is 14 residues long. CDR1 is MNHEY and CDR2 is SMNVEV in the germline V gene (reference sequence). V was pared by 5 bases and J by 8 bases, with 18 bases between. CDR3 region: CASSPRTSIGGYTF. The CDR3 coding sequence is TGTGCCAGCAGTCCCCGCACATCAATAGGGGGCTACACCTTC.

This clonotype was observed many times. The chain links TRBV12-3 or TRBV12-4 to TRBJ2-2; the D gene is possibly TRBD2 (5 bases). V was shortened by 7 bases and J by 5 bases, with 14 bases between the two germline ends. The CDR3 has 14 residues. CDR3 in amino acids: CASTAGEWTGELFF. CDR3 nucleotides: TGTGCCAGCACCGCCGGGGAGTGGACCGGGGAGCTGTTTTTT.

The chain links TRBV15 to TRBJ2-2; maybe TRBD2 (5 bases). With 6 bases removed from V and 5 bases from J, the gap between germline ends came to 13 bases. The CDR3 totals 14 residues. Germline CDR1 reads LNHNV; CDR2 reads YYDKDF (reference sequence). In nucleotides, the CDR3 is TGTGCCACCAGTGCAGGACCGGGGACCGGGGAGCTGTTTTTT. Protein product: CATSAGPGTGELFF.

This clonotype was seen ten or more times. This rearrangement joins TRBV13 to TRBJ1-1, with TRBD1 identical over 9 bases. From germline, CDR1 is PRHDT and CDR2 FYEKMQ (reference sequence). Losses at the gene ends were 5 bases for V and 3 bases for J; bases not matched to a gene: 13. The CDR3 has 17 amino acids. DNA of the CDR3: TGTGCCAGCAGCCTGTACAGGGGGCGAGGTGGGCACACTGAAGCTTTCTTT. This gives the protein CASSLYRGRGGHTEAFF.

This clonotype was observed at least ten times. CDR3 DNA sequence: TGTGCCAGCAGTTACCCCCGGGGTCTAAGCGGGAGAGCAAATACCAAAAACATTCAGTACTTC. It is translated as CASSYPRGLSGRANTKNIQYF. The rearrangement uses TRBV6-2 or TRBV6-3 and TRBJ2-4, with 8 bases that match TRBD2. This CDR3 region has 21 residues. V lost 2 bases to trimming and J lost 2 bases; unmatched junction nucleotides: 20. CDR1 and CDR2 from the germline V gene are MNHEY and SVGEGT.

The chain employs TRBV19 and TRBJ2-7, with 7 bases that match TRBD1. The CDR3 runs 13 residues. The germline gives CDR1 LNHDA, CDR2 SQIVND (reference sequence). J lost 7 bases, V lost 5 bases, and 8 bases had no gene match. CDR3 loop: CASSPTGNTEQYF. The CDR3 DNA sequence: TGTGCCAGTAGTCCGACAGGGAACACGGAGCAGTACTTC.

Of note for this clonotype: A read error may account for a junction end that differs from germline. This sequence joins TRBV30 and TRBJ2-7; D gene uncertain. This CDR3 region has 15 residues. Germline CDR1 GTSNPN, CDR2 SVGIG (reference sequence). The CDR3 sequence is CAWSHFPIGTYDQYF. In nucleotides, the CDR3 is TGTGCCTGGAGTCACTTCCCTATCGGTACCTACGATCAGTACTTC.

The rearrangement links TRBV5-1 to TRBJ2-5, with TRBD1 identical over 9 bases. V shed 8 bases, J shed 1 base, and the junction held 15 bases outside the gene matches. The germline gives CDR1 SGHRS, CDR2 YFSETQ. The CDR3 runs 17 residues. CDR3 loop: CASRRGQGLFVQETQYF. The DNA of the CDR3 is TGCGCCAGTCGACGGGGACAGGGTTTGTTTGTCCAAGAGACCCAGTACTTC.

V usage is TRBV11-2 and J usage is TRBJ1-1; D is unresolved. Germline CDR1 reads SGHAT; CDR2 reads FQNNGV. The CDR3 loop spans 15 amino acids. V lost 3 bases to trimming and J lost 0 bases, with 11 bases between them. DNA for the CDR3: TGTGCCAGCAGCTTTCGACGGACCATGAACACTGAAGCTTTCTTT. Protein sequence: CASSFRRTMNTEAFF.

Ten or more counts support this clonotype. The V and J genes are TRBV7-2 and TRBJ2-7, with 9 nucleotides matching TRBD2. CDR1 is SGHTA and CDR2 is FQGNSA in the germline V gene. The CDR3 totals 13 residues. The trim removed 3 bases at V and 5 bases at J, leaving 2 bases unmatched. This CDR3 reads CASSLREGDEQYF. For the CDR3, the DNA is TGTGCCAGCAGCTTGCGGGAGGGGGACGAGCAGTACTTC.

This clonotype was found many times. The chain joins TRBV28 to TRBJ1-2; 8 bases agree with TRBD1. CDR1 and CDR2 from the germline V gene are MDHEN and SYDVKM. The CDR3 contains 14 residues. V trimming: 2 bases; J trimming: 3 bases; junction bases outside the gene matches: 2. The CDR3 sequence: CASSLTGGYYGYTF. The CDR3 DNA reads TGTGCCAGCAGTTTAACAGGGGGGTACTATGGCTACACCTTC.

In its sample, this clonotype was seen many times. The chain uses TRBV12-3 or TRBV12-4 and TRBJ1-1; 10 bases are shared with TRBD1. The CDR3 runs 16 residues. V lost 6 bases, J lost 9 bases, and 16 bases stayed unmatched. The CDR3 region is CASSLRAGQGGTQAFF. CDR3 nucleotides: TGTGCCAGCAGCTTAAGGGCCGGACAGGGGGGAACTCAAGCTTTCTTT.

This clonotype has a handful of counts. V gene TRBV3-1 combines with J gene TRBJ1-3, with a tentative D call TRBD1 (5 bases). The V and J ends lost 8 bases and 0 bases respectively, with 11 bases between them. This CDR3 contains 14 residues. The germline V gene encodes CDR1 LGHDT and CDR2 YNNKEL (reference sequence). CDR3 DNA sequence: TGTGCCAGCGGGGGAGGGGCCTCTGGAAACACCATATATTTT. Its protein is CASGGGASGNTIYF. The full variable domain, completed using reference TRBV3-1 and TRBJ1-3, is DTAVSQTPKYLVTQMGNDKSIKCEQNLGHDTMYWYKQDSKKFLKIMFSYNNKELIINETVPNRFSPKSPDKAHLNLHINSLELGDSAVYFCASGGGASGNTIYFGEGSWLTVV.

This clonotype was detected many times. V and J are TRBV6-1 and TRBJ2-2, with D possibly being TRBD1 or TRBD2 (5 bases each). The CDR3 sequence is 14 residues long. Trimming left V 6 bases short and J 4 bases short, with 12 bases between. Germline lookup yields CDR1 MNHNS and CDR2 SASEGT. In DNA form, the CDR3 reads TGTGCCAGCAGATCGGGACGCGTCACCGGGGAGCTGTTTTTT. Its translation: CASRSGRVTGELFF.

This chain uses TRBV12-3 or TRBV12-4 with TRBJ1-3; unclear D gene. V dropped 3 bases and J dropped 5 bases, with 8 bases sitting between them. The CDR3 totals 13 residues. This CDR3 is CASSFAVRNTIYF. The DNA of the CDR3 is TGTGCCAGCAGTTTCGCGGTGAGAAACACCATATATTTT.

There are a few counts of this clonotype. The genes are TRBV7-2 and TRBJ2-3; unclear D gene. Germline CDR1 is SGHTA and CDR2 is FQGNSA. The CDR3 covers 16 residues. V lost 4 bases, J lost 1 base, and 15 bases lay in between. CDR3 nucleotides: TGTGCCAGCAGCTCGATTCCTCTCGGTGGCACAGATACGCAGTATTTT. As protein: CASSSIPLGGTDTQYF.

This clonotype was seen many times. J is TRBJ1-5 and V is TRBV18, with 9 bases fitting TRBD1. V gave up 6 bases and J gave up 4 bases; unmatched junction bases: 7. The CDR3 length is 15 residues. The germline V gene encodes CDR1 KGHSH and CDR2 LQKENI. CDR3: CASSVGQGRNQPQHF. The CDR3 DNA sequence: TGTGCCAGCTCCGTGGGACAGGGTCGTAATCAGCCCCAGCATTTT.

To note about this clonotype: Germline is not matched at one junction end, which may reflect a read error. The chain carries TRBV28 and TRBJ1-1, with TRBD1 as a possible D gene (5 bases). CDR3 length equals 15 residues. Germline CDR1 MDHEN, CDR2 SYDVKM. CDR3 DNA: TGTGCCAGCATTCCCTGGAGGGGCAGGAACACTGAAGCTCTCTTT. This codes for CASIPWRGRNTEALF.

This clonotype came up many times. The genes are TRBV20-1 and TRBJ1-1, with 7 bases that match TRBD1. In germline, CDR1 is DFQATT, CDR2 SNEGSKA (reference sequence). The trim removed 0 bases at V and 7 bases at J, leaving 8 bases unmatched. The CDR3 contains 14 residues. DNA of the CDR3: TGCAGTGCTAGAGAGCAGGGACAGACATATGAAGCTTTCTTT. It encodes CSAREQGQTYEAFF.

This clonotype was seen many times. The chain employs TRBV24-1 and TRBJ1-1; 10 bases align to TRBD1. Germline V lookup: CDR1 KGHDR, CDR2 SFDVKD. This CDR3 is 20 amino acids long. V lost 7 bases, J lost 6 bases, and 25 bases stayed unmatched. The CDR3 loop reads CATRRRDRGVCRKRGSEAFF. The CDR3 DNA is TGTGCCACCAGGCGTCGGGACAGGGGTGTTTGTAGGAAGCGTGGATCTGAAGCTTTCTTT.

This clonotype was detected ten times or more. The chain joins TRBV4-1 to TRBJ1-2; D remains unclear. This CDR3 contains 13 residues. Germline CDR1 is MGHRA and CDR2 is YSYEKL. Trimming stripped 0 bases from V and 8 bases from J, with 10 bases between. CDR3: CASSQDGRPGYTF. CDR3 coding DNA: TGCGCCAGCAGCCAAGATGGGAGGCCCGGCTACACCTTC.

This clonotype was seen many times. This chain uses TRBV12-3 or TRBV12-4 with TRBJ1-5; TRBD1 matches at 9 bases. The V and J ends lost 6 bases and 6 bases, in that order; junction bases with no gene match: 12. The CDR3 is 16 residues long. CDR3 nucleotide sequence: TGTGCCAGCAGCAAACAGGGGGCGCGGGCGGGTCAGCCCCAGCATTTT. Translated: CASSKQGARAGQPQHF.

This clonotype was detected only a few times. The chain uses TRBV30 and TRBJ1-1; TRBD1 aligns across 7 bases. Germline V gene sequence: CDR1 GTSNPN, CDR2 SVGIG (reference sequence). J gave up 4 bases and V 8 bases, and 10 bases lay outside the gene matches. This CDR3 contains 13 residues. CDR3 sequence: CAGNRGIGTEAFF. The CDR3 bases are TGTGCCGGAAACAGGGGAATAGGCACTGAAGCTTTCTTT.